These 18 T cell receptor beta chains originate from one sample sequenced in a study of yellow fever vaccine responses in identical twins. MiXCR was run by TCRdb on the RT-PCR reads, yielding one entry per CDR3 protein. This table has about 9,000 distinct CDR3 sequences, approximately 88% appearing once. This sample comprised T cells from blood (PBMCs), unsorted or a sorted subset (not recorded which), obtained before or after yellow fever vaccination (not recorded which). These receptors were collected from a woman under 30 who received the yellow fever vaccine.

CDR3 loop: CAISGLGQGDNEQFF. The CDR3 DNA reads TGTGCCATCAGTGGGTTGGGACAGGGGGACAATGAGCAGTTCTTC. The chain uses TRBV10-3 and TRBJ2-1; TRBD1 matches 11 bases. The CDR3 has 15 amino acids. Germline V gene sequence: CDR1 ENHRY, CDR2 SYGVKD. The trim removed 4 bases at V and 5 bases at J, leaving 4 bases unmatched.

V usage is TRBV12-3 or TRBV12-4 and J usage is TRBJ2-2; D might be TRBD2 (5 bases). Trimming pared 5 bases from V and 7 bases from J, leaving 20 bases between. CDR3 size: 16 residues. In DNA, the CDR3 is TGTGCCAGCAGTCTCCGGCGACCAGAGGGCGGCGGGGAGCTGTTTTTT. Its protein product is CASSLRRPEGGGELFF.

The gene calls are TRBV12-3 or TRBV12-4 and TRBJ2-1; 8 bases are a match to TRBD2. V dropped 6 bases and J dropped 3; count of bases not matched to a gene: 10. This CDR3 comprises 16 residues. CDR3 DNA: TGTGCCAGCAGAAAAACTAGCGGCACTGTCTACAATGAGCAGTTCTTC. It yields the protein CASRKTSGTVYNEQFF.

The chain links TRBV20-1 to TRBJ1-1, with TRBD1 matching over 7 bases. CDR3 length: 18 amino acids. Germline trimming cut 2 bases from V and 3 bases from J; bases unmatched to any gene: 18. Germline V lookup: CDR1 DFQATT, CDR2 SNEGSKA (reference sequence). As DNA, the CDR3 is TGCAGTGCTAGACCCCTTTGGGGGACAGAAAAGAAAGACACTGAAGCTTTCTTT. Its protein is CSARPLWGTEKKDTEAFF.

The chain couples TRBV6-1 to TRBJ2-1; 11 nucleotides line up with TRBD2. Germline V CDR1 and CDR2: MNHNS, SASEGT. This CDR3 is built from 15 residues. V gave up 5 bases and J gave up 15 bases; unmatched junction bases: 15. For the CDR3, the DNA is TGTGCCAGCAGTCCGACGGGGGGTAGCGGGAGGGTGATGTTCTTC. It yields the protein CASSPTGGSGRVMFF.

The genes are TRBV11-1 and TRBJ1-1; D call uncertain. Trimming pared 2 bases from V and 1 base from J, leaving 5 bases between. Germline V gene data show CDR1 as SGHAT and CDR2 as FQDESV (reference sequence). The CDR3 loop spans 13 amino acids. The CDR3 reads CASSLMSNTEAFF. The CDR3 DNA is TGTGCCAGCAGCTTAATGTCGAACACTGAAGCTTTCTTT.

This chain joins TRBV11-1 and TRBJ2-2; D might be TRBD2 (6 bases). V was clipped by 4 bases and J by 4 bases, with 19 bases between them. Germline lookup yields CDR1 SGHAT and CDR2 FQDESV (reference sequence). This CDR3 is 17 amino acids long. The CDR3 DNA sequence: TGTGCCAGCAGCTATCAAGGGACTTTAGTGAGCACCGGGGAGCTGTTTTTT. It codes for CASSYQGTLVSTGELFF.

This clonotype has just a few counts. This chain uses TRBV29-1 with TRBJ2-3; 7 bases map to TRBD2. The germline gives CDR1 SQVTM, CDR2 ANQGSEA. The CDR3 consists of 14 residues. The V segment lost 4 bases and the J segment 1 base; nucleotides outside the gene matches: 5. The CDR3 spells CSVGFAGGTDTQYF. The CDR3 bases are TGCAGCGTTGGATTTGCGGGAGGCACAGATACGCAGTATTTT.

The chain is built from TRBV29-1 and TRBJ2-7; 9 bases are a match to TRBD1. This CDR3 has 13 amino acids. The V segment lost 5 bases and the J segment 2 bases; nucleotides outside the gene matches: 4. Germline lookup yields CDR1 SQVTM and CDR2 ANQGSEA. The CDR3 DNA follows: TGCAGCGTTACAGGGGGCCAAACCTACGAGCAGTACTTC. Its translation: CSVTGGQTYEQYF.

This sequence joins TRBV24-1 and TRBJ2-1, with D uncertain. This CDR3 spans 15 amino acids. Germline-derived CDR1 and CDR2 are KGHDR and SFDVKD. V was trimmed by 4 bases and J by 4 bases, leaving 13 bases between them. The CDR3 sequence is CATSEPRAPYNEQFF. Written as DNA, the CDR3 is TGTGCCACCAGTGAGCCCCGGGCCCCTTACAATGAGCAGTTCTTC.

This chain uses TRBV5-6 with TRBJ2-1; TRBD2 agrees at 9 bases. Germline loops: CDR1 SGHDT, CDR2 YYEEEE. The CDR3 totals 15 residues. Losses at the gene ends were 1 base for V and 9 bases for J; bases not matched to a gene: 8. CDR3 sequence reads: CASSLYSGGIAEQFF. CDR3 coding DNA: TGTGCCAGCAGCTTGTACAGCGGGGGGATCGCTGAGCAGTTCTTC. Variable domain in full (rest from reference TRBV5-6 and TRBJ2-1): DAGVTQSPTHLIKTRGQQVTLRCSPKSGHDTVSWYQQALGQGPQFIFQYYEEEERQRGNFPDRFSGHQFPNYSSELNVNALLLGDSALYLCASSLYSGGIAEQFFGPGTRLTVL.

The chain is built from TRBV20-1 and TRBJ1-1; D is possibly TRBD1 (5 bases). The V gene lost 2 bases and the J gene lost 0 bases, with 13 bases spanning the gap. The CDR3 sequence is 15 residues long. Germline V gives CDR1 DFQATT, CDR2 SNEGSKA (reference sequence). In DNA, the CDR3 is TGCAGTGCTAGACTTAACGGGGCCATGAACACTGAAGCTTTCTTT. It codes for CSARLNGAMNTEAFF.

The J gene is TRBJ2-5, the V gene TRBV18, with D uncertain. V lost 2 bases to trimming and J lost 2 bases, with 15 bases between them. From germline, CDR1 is KGHSH and CDR2 LQKENI. This CDR3 spans 16 amino acids. The CDR3 DNA is TGTGCCAGCTCACCAAAAAAGGGCCCGAGGCAAGAGACCCAGTACTTC. It is translated as CASSPKKGPRQETQYF.

There are a few counts of this clonotype. This sequence joins TRBV12-3 or TRBV12-4 and TRBJ1-1; D ambiguous. This CDR3 is built from 13 residues. Trimming cost V 1 base and J 1 base, with 4 bases left between them. CDR3 nucleotide sequence: TGTGCCAGCAGTTTAGAAGAGAACACTGAAGCTTTCTTT. Translated: CASSLEENTEAFF.

The chain combines TRBV2 with TRBJ1-5; no firm D call. The V gene lost 2 bases and the J gene lost 1 base, with 3 bases spanning the gap. This CDR3 spans 13 amino acids. Germline V gives CDR1 SNHLY, CDR2 FYNNEI. The CDR3 is CASSEKSNQPQHF. The DNA for the CDR3 is TGTGCCAGCAGTGAAAAGAGCAATCAGCCCCAGCATTTT.

This clonotype was picked up a small number of times. This sequence joins TRBV28 and TRBJ2-7, with 10 bases aligning to TRBD2. The germline V gene encodes CDR1 MDHEN and CDR2 SYDVKM. The trim removed 4 bases at V and 3 bases at J, leaving 12 bases unmatched. The CDR3 has 17 residues. CDR3 protein: CASSSHHMKREGYEQYF. As DNA, the CDR3 is TGTGCCAGCAGTTCCCACCATATGAAGCGGGAGGGCTACGAGCAGTACTTC.

J is TRBJ2-1 and V is TRBV29-1; D remains ambiguous. There are 11 residues in the CDR3. Germline V gene data show CDR1 as SQVTM and CDR2 as ANQGSEA. V gave up 3 bases and J gave up 6 bases, with 6 bases separating them. The CDR3 region has the DNA TGCAGCGTTGAGGACCTCAATGAGCAGTTCTTC. As protein: CSVEDLNEQFF.

This clonotype was found once. The gene calls are TRBV11-2 and TRBJ2-1; a possible D gene is TRBD2 (5 bases). The CDR3 runs to 13 residues. Germline lookup yields CDR1 SGHAT and CDR2 FQNNGV. Trimming took off 6 bases at V and 9 bases at J, with 15 bases between the two ends. The CDR3 sequence is CASSSPTRGEQFF. The CDR3 coding sequence is TGTGCCAGCAGTTCCCCTACTAGAGGTGAGCAGTTCTTC.